This T cell receptor beta chain was profiled in a study of T cells in Graves' hyperthyroidism and ophthalmopathy (dated by TCRdb to the late 2010s). The study in broad terms: Peripheral blood was collected at initial diagnosis, before any treatment. To identify TCR V-J signatures that set the groups apart, the researchers used a discovery cohort of 100 patients, made up of roughly 40 with Graves' ophthalmopathy and about 60 with stable Graves' hyperthyroidism. Whether ophthalmopathy could be predicted prospectively was tested in an independent validation cohort made up of under 20 hyperthyroidism patients plus 17 patients who later progressed to ophthalmopathy. The roughly 100 discovery patients were randomly divided into training and test sets at a 7:3 ratio. Thyroid tissue and blood T-cell repertoires from about six Graves' hyperthyroidism patients were also compared in the study. After sampling, hyperthyroidism patients received methimazole starting at 30 mg daily, and ophthalmopathy patients received high-dose intravenous methylprednisolone. According to the paper, TCR Vbeta CDR3 sequencing was carried out on about 140 peripheral blood samples, which came from 40 to 45 ophthalmopathy, around 74 hyperthyroidism and around 17 progressor patients. The research as a whole found: Most expanded thyroid clonotypes (frequency above 0.001) were also detected in blood, a finding suggesting that blood repertoires may reflect thyroid immune responses. Sample size was not statistically predetermined, and blinding of investigators to group allocation was not performed. A model built on a 13 V-J signature distinguished ophthalmopathy from stable hyperthyroidism, reaching approximately 89% sensitivity and around 81% specificity in cross-validation and 80%/75% in testing. In validation, progression to ophthalmopathy was predicted by the model with approximately 67% sensitivity and approximately 78% specificity, a median of approximately 6.5 months before onset.

A distance of 7 bases separates the germline ends of V and J, which lose 0 bases and 1 base respectively. From the cysteine up to the phenylalanine, the CDR3 has a length of 15 residues. Only the CDR3 portion is preserved as DNA: 45 bases, with reading frame beginning at the first base. Sequences LGHDT (CDR1) and YNNKEL (CDR2) are obtained from the germline V gene (reference sequence). Ophthalmopathy patients had moderately to severely active disease, Clinical Activity Score of at least 3, NOSPECS grade of at least 4, and duration under 3 months. Patients with uncontrolled infections, other autoimmune diseases, pregnancy or lactation were excluded. Clinical symptoms, serum thyroxine and TRAb, thyroid ultrasound, and orbital computed tomography formed the basis for the diagnoses. PBMCs were isolated from more than 8 ml of fresh peripheral blood by Ficoll-Paque density gradient centrifugation. Trizol reagent was used to extract total RNA, and RNA quality was then checked on an Agilent 2100 Bioanalyzer.

The table lists this clonotype with many counts. This receptor's antigen is unknown. No base quality information exists; no much larger clone differs at one position. Amplification of TCR beta CDR3 regions was carried out from RNA transcripts. The TCR CDR3 was subjected to a first round of RT-PCR using the HTBI primer set and the Qiagen OneStep RT-PCR kit. Libraries were constructed in a second round of multiplex PCR, after which size selection and purification were carried out. Sequencing of the libraries was done on an Illumina HiSeq2000 using paired-end 100 bp reads. Regarding the original processing steps: Raw data were processed with SOAPnuke, discarding reads with adapters, uncalled bases, mean Phred below 15, or no exact constant-primer or identifier match. High-quality paired reads were merged with COPE v1.2.5, and unique nucleotide sequences were defined as clonotypes. MiTCR v1.1 was used to align clonotypes to the IMGT TRBV, TRBD and TRBJ reference segments. The analysis included only V-J combinations with a frequency above 0.0001, which together covered more than 98% of the repertoires. The TCS score was defined as the ratio of F50 (clonal expansion) to E x V (chaos), calculated using BLOSUM62-based TCRdist between CDR3 peptides within each V-J. Welch's t-statistics and random forest reduced several hundred V-J features to under 15, which were used in a naive Bayes classifier (R e1071). The public reads were run again by TCRdb, first through fastp at Q25 and then through MiXCR, and only productive beta chains were kept. Each entry merges the rows of one CDR3 protein and shows their most common DNA and genes. These V and J calls derive from TCRdb rather than the authors' analysis. This sample has around 600,000 distinct CDR3 sequences in its table, and roughly 15% of those were observed once. The ten most abundant clones make up approximately 12% of the sample.

The rearrangement combines TRBV3-1 with TRBJ2-1, with the D gene call left open. The receptor was derived from a woman in her 50s with Graves' ophthalmopathy. The source material was blood. The CDR3 region: CASSQDIVSYNEQFF. The sequenced DNA is TGTGCCAGCAGCCAAGATATTGTGTCCTACAATGAGCAGTTCTTC.